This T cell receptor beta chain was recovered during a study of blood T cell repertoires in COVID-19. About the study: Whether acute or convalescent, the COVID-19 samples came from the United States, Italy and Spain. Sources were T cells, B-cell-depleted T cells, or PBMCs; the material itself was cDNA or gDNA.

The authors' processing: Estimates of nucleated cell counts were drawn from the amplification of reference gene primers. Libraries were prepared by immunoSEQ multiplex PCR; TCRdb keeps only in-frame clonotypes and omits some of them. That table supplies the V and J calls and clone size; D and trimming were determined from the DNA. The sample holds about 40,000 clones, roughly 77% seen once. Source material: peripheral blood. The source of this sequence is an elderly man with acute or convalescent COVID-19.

CDR3 bases: TGTGCCACCGAGGGCAGCACCGGGGAGCTGTTTTTT. Its translation is CATEGSTGELFF. The genes are TRBV24-1 and TRBJ2-2, with D tentatively TRBD2 (5 bases). This CDR3 region has 12 residues. V lost 9 bases and J lost 4, with 8 bases in between. The germline V gene encodes CDR1 KGHDR and CDR2 SFDVKD.